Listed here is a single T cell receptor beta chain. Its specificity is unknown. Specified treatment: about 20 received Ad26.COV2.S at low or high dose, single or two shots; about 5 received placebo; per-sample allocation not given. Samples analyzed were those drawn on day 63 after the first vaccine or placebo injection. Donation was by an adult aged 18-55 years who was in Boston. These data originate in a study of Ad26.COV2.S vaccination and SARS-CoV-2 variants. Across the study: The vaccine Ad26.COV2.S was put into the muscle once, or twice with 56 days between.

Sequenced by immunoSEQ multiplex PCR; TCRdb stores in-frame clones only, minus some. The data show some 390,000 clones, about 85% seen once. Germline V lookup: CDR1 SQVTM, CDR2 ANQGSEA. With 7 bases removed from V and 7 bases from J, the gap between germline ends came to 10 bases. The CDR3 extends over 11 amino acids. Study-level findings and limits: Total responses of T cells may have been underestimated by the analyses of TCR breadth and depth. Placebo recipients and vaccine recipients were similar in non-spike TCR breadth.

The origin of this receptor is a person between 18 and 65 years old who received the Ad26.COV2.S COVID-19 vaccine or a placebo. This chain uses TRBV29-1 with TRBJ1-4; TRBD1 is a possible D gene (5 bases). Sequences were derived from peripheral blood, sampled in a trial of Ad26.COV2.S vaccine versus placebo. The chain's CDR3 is CSAGLGEKLFF. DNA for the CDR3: TGCAGCGCAGGGTTGGGTGAAAAACTGTTTTTT. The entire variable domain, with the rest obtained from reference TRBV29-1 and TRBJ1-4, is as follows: SAVISQKPSRDICQRGTSLTIQCQVDSQVTMMFWYRQQPGQSLTLIATANQGSEATYESGFVIDKFPISRPNLTFSTLTVSNMSPEDSSIYLCSAGLGEKLFFGSGTQLSVL.